This T cell receptor beta chain was recorded in a study of shared clonotypes between healthy human individuals. Notes on the study in general: Large depth notwithstanding, sorted-subset sequencing proved incomplete by rarefaction.

Germline CDR1 and CDR2: SGHKS and YYEKEE (reference sequence). CDR3 length equals 15 residues. V was cut by 4 bases and J by 2 bases, with 15 bases left in between. Libraries were prepared by immunoSEQ multiplex PCR; TCRdb keeps only in-frame clonotypes and omits some of them. There are 950,000 to 1,200,000 clones in the sample; approximately 80% occur only once, and 0.89% lies in the top ten. Details on this clone: Its specificity is not known.

Sequencing was performed on memory CD4+ T cells from PBMCs. Subset in this sample: CD45RA-negative fraction. V is TRBV5-5 and J is TRBJ2-5; possibly TRBD1 or TRBD2 for D (5 bases each). This sequence was found in a man in his late teens or twenties in good health. Some clones in this sample may be carry-over from other donors' samples. The CDR3 protein is CASSPWDLWQETQYF. In nucleotides, the CDR3 is TGTGCCAGCAGCCCGTGGGACCTGTGGCAAGAGACCCAGTACTTC.